Following are 21 T cell receptor beta chains from one sample sequenced in a study of blood T cell repertoires in COVID-19. Clones were sequenced by immunoSEQ multiplex PCR, and TCRdb holds only the in-frame ones, with some missing. Of around 72,000 clones listed, 85% to 90% are singletons. Material for sequencing was peripheral blood. Receptors were obtained from a man between 65 and 85 years old with active or convalescent COVID-19.

V is TRBV19 and J is TRBJ1-5, with D possibly TRBD1 on 6 matching bases. V was cut by 4 bases and J by 0 bases, with 10 bases left in between. Germline CDR1 LNHDA, CDR2 SQIVND (reference sequence). There are 15 residues in the CDR3. Written as DNA, the CDR3 is TGTGCCAGTAGTACCCGGGACATTAGCAATCAGCCCCAGCATTTT. This translates into CASSTRDISNQPQHF.

The chain combines TRBV5-1 with TRBJ2-3, with 7 bases fitting TRBD1. Germline V gene sequence: CDR1 SGHRS, CDR2 YFSETQ. V was clipped by 4 bases and J by 0 bases; unmatched bases: 8. The CDR3 runs 16 residues. This CDR3 reads CASSLGQVGSTDTQYF. CDR3 nucleotide sequence: TGCGCCAGCAGCCTCGGACAGGTCGGCAGCACAGATACGCAGTATTTT.

V and J are TRBV15 and TRBJ1-3, with D possibly being TRBD1 (5 bases). The V end lost 0 bases, the J end lost 4 bases, and 10 bases lay between the germline ends. This CDR3 contains 15 residues. Per germline, CDR1 LNHNV and CDR2 YYDKDF (reference sequence). CDR3 sequence: CATSRDLGGGNTIYF. The CDR3 DNA is TGTGCCACCAGCAGAGATCTCGGGGGGGGAAACACCATATATTTT. The full variable domain, in which reference TRBV15 and TRBJ1-3 provide the parts outside the CDR3, is DAMVIQNPRYQVTQFGKPVTLSCSQTLNHNVMYWYQQKSSQAPKLLFHYYDKDFNNEADTPDNFQSRRPNTSFCFLDIRSPGLGDTAMYLCATSRDLGGGNTIYFGEGSWLTVV.

This clone was counted only a few times. The genes are TRBV7-3 and TRBJ2-6, with 7 bases that match TRBD1. The J segment lost 1 base and the V segment lost 0 bases, leaving 6 bases of the junction unmatched. The germline gives CDR1 SGHTA, CDR2 FQGTGA. There are 18 residues in the CDR3. CDR3 protein: CASSLTGQPLSGANVLTF. CDR3 DNA sequence: TGTGCCAGCAGCTTAACGGGACAGCCTCTTTCTGGGGCCAACGTCCTGACTTTC.

The chain combines TRBV2 with TRBJ1-1, with 8 bases matching TRBD1. CDR1 is SNHLY, CDR2 FYNNEI, per germline. The CDR3 runs 13 residues. V dropped 10 bases and J dropped 4; count of bases not matched to a gene: 8. CDR3 bases: TGTGCCACGAGACAGGGGTTTACCACTGAAGCTTTCTTT. It encodes CATRQGFTTEAFF.

This clone was counted a few times. This chain connects TRBV5-1 to TRBJ2-1, with 8 nucleotides matching TRBD2. Germline V gene data show CDR1 as SGHRS and CDR2 as YFSETQ. J was trimmed by 0 bases and V by 3 bases; bases with no gene match: 5. This CDR3 has 16 residues. CDR3 bases: TGCGCCAGCAGCTCGTCGGGAGGGGGCTCCTACAATGAGCAGTTCTTC. Amino acids: CASSSSGGGSYNEQFF.

The genes are TRBV24-1 and TRBJ2-5, with 15 bases lining up with TRBD2. J was trimmed by 1 base and V by 2 bases; bases with no gene match: 19. Germline loops: CDR1 KGHDR, CDR2 SFDVKD. The CDR3 spans 23 residues. CDR3 residues: CATSDSVGLAGGATHAPQETQYF. In DNA, the CDR3 is TGTGCCACCAGTGATTCCGTGGGACTAGCGGGAGGCGCAACTCACGCCCCCCAAGAGACCCAGTACTTC.

This sequence joins TRBV4-2 and TRBJ2-1; 14 bases fit TRBD2. V dropped 4 bases and J dropped 8; count of bases not matched to a gene: 4. This CDR3 has 15 residues. CDR1 LGHNA and CDR2 YNFKEQ come from the germline V gene. CDR3 sequence: CASSPGTSGSDEQFF. CDR3 coding DNA: TGTGCCAGCAGCCCCGGGACTAGCGGGAGTGATGAGCAGTTCTTC.

This clone was observed a few times. V is TRBV5-1 and J is TRBJ1-1; no clear D gene. The length of the CDR3 is 14 residues. Germline V CDR1 and CDR2: SGHRS, YFSETQ. V lost 1 base to trimming and J lost 6 bases, with 13 bases between them. This CDR3 is CASSLNGGNAEAFF. CDR3 nucleotide sequence: TGCGCCAGCAGCTTGAATGGAGGAAACGCTGAAGCTTTCTTT. Full variable domain (rest looked up from reference TRBV5-1 and TRBJ1-1): KAGVTQTPRYLIKTRGQQVTLSCSPISGHRSVSWYQQTPGQGLQFLFEYFSETQRNKGNFPGRFSGRQFSNSRSEMNVSTLELGDSALYLCASSLNGGNAEAFFGQGTRLTVV.

V and J are TRBV9 and TRBJ2-7; perhaps TRBD1 as D (6 bases). In germline, CDR1 is SGDLS, CDR2 YYNGEE. The CDR3 is 16 residues long. The V end lost 1 base, the J end lost 3 bases, and 17 bases lay between the germline ends. The CDR3 region has the DNA TGTGCCAGCAGCGTACGGGAACAGGGAAGGATCTACGAGCAGTACTTC. Translation gives CASSVREQGRIYEQYF.

The chain is built from TRBV24-1 and TRBJ1-3, with D possibly matching TRBD1 (5 bases). Per germline, CDR1 KGHDR and CDR2 SFDVKD. The CDR3 length is 14 residues. V lost 5 bases, J lost 4 bases, and 11 bases lay in between. This chain's CDR3 is CATSGPGDGNTIYF. DNA for the CDR3: TGTGCCACCAGTGGTCCGGGGGACGGAAACACCATATATTTT.

The chain is built from TRBV28 and TRBJ2-1; D ambiguous. The germline CDR1 and CDR2 sequences are MDHEN and SYDVKM. The CDR3 loop spans 14 amino acids. V was clipped by 8 bases and J by 0 bases, with 11 bases between them. The CDR3, as DNA: TGTGCCAGCTCAAACAGTGGCTCCTACAATGAGCAGTTCTTC. Its translation: CASSNSGSYNEQFF.

CDR3 region: CASSYSKGSQYNEQFF. The CDR3 bases are TGTGCCAGCAGTTACTCGAAAGGGAGCCAATACAATGAGCAGTTCTTC. The chain is built from TRBV6-5 and TRBJ2-1; perhaps TRBD2 as D (5 bases). CDR3 size: 16 residues. Germline CDR1 is MNHEY and CDR2 is SVGAGI. The germline V and J ends were trimmed by 0 bases and 4 bases, with 13 bases remaining between them.

This chain's CDR3 is CASSLEGTGGTGELFF. CDR3 bases: TGTGCCAGCAGCTTGGAAGGGACAGGCGGCACCGGGGAGCTGTTTTTT. The V and J genes are TRBV5-4 and TRBJ2-2; 8 bases agree with TRBD1. Germline CDR1 reads SGHNT; CDR2 reads YYREEE (reference sequence). CDR3 size: 16 residues. V shed 0 bases, J shed 4 bases, and the junction held 5 bases outside the gene matches.

The chain carries TRBV6-5 and TRBJ1-4, with D perhaps TRBD1 (6 bases). Between the trimmed V and J ends, which lost 2 bases and 4 bases, there was a span of 14 bases. The CDR3 has 16 residues. Germline lookup yields CDR1 MNHEY and CDR2 SVGAGI. CDR3 residues: CASSYTRGGFNEKLFF. In DNA form, the CDR3 reads TGTGCCAGCAGTTACACCAGGGGTGGGTTTAATGAAAAACTGTTTTTT.

Written as DNA, the CDR3 is TGCAGCGTTGGGTCCAGGGGGCCGCAGGAGCAGTACTTC. Its protein product is CSVGSRGPQEQYF. V usage is TRBV29-1 and J usage is TRBJ2-7, with 8 bases fitting TRBD1. With 4 bases clipped from V and 7 bases from J, the junction kept 9 bases outside the gene matches. Germline V lookup: CDR1 SQVTM, CDR2 ANQGSEA. There are 13 residues in the CDR3.

The chain links TRBV6-1 to TRBJ1-5; 7 bases map to TRBD1. Germline V CDR1 and CDR2: MNHNS, SASEGT. CDR3 length: 15 amino acids. Germline trimming cut 1 base from V and 7 bases from J; bases unmatched to any gene: 7. Written as DNA, the CDR3 is TGTGCCAGCAGTGAAGGGCCTTTGACAGGGCAGCCCCAGCATTTT. Translation: CASSEGPLTGQPQHF.

The V call is TRBV10-3, the J call TRBJ1-2; tentatively, D is TRBD1 (5 bases). V was trimmed by 2 bases and J by 9 bases, leaving 13 bases between them. The CDR3 has 13 residues. Looked up from germline, CDR1 is ENHRY and CDR2 is SYGVKD. Here the CDR3 DNA reads TGTGCCATCAGTGAGCTTTCAGGGTCAAGCTACACCTTC. Translation gives CAISELSGSSYTF.

V and J are TRBV15 and TRBJ1-2, with TRBD1 matching 7 bases. The germline V gene has CDR1 LNHNV and CDR2 YYDKDF (reference sequence). Trimming cost V 8 bases and J 2 bases; bases outside gene matches: 8. The CDR3 runs to 14 residues. The CDR3 coding sequence is TGTGCCACCGCACAGGGGTCGGGAAACTATGGCTACACCTTC. Amino acid sequence: CATAQGSGNYGYTF.

V is TRBV15 and J is TRBJ2-2; 7 positions agree with TRBD1. Trimming removed 6 bases from V and 3 bases from J; junction bases left unmatched: 10. CDR1 and CDR2 from the germline V gene are LNHNV and YYDKDF (reference sequence). This CDR3 has 16 residues. The CDR3, as DNA: TGTGCCACCAGAACAGGGGTTTTTTCGGACACCGGGGAGCTGTTTTTT. Translated, it gives CATRTGVFSDTGELFF.

In DNA, the CDR3 is TGCGCCAGCAGCTACCCGGGACAGGGTTGGGGAGAGCAGTACTTC. This codes for CASSYPGQGWGEQYF. J is TRBJ2-7 and V is TRBV5-1, with 9 bases matching TRBD1. The ends lost 3 bases at V and 7 bases at J; junction bases unmatched: 11. Per the germline V gene, CDR1 is SGHRS and CDR2 is YFSETQ. This CDR3 spans 15 amino acids.